This T cell receptor beta chain was captured by sequencing in a study of blood T cell repertoires in COVID-19. Sequencing was performed with immunoSEQ multiplex PCR; in TCRdb, only in-frame clones are kept and a portion is missing. The sample contains more than 65,000 clones, around 88% of which appear only once. Trimming removed 1 base from V and 2 bases from J, with 10 bases in between. The CDR3 covers 14 residues. Germline V gives CDR1 SGHNT, CDR2 YYREEE (reference sequence). The sequence was obtained from a man aged 45-65 years with active COVID-19. V is TRBV5-4 and J is TRBJ2-7; possibly TRBD2 for D (7 bases). The sample consisted of peripheral blood. CDR3 nucleotides: TGTGCCAGCAGCTTGCGGGGGGCGCCCTACGAGCAGTACTTC. Translating gives CASSLRGAPYEQYF.